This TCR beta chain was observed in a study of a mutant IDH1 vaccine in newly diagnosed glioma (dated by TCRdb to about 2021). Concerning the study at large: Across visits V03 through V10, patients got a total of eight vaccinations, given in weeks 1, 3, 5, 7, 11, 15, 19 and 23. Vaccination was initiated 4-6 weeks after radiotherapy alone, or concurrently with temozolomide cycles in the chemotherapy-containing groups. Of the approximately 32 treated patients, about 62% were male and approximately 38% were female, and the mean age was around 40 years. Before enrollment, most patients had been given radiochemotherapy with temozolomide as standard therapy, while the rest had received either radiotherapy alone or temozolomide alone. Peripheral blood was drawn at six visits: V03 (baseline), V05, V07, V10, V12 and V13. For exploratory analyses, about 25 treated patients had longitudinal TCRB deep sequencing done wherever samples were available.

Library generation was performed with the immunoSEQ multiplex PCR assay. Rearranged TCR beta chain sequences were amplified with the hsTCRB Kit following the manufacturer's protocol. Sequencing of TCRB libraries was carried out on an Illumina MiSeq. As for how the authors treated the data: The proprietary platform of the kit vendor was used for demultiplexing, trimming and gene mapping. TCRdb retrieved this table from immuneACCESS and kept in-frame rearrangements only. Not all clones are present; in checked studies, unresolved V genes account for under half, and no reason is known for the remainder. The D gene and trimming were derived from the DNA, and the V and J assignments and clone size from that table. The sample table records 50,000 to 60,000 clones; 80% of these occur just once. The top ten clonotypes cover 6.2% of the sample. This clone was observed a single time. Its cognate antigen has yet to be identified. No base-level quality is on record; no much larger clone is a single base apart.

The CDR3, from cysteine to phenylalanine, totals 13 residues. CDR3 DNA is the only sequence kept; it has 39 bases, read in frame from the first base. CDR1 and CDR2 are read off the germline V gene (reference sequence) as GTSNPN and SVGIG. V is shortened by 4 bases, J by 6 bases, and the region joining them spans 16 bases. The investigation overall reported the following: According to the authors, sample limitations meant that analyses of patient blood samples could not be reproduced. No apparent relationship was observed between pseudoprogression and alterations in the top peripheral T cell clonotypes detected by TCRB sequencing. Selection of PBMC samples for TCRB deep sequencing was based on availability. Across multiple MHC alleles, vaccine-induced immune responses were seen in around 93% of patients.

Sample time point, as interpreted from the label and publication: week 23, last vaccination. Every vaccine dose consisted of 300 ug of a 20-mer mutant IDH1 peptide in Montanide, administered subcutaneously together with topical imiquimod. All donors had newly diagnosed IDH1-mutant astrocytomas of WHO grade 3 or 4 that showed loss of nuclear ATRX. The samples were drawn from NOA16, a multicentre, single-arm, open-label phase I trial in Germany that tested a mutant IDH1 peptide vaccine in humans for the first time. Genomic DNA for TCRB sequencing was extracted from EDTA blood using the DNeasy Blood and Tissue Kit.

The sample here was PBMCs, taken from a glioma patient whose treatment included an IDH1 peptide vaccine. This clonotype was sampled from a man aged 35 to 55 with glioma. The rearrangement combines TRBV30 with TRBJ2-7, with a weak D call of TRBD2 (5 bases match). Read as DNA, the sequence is TGTGCCTGGAAGAGGGCAATTTTAAGCGAGCAGTACTTC. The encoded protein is CAWKRAILSEQYF. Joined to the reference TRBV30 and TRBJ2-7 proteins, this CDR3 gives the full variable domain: SQTIHQWPATLVQPVGSPLSLECTVEGTSNPNLYWYRQAAGRGLQLLFYSVGIGQISSEVPQNLSASRPQDRQFILSSKKLLLSDSGFYLCAWKRAILSEQYFGPGTRLTVT.